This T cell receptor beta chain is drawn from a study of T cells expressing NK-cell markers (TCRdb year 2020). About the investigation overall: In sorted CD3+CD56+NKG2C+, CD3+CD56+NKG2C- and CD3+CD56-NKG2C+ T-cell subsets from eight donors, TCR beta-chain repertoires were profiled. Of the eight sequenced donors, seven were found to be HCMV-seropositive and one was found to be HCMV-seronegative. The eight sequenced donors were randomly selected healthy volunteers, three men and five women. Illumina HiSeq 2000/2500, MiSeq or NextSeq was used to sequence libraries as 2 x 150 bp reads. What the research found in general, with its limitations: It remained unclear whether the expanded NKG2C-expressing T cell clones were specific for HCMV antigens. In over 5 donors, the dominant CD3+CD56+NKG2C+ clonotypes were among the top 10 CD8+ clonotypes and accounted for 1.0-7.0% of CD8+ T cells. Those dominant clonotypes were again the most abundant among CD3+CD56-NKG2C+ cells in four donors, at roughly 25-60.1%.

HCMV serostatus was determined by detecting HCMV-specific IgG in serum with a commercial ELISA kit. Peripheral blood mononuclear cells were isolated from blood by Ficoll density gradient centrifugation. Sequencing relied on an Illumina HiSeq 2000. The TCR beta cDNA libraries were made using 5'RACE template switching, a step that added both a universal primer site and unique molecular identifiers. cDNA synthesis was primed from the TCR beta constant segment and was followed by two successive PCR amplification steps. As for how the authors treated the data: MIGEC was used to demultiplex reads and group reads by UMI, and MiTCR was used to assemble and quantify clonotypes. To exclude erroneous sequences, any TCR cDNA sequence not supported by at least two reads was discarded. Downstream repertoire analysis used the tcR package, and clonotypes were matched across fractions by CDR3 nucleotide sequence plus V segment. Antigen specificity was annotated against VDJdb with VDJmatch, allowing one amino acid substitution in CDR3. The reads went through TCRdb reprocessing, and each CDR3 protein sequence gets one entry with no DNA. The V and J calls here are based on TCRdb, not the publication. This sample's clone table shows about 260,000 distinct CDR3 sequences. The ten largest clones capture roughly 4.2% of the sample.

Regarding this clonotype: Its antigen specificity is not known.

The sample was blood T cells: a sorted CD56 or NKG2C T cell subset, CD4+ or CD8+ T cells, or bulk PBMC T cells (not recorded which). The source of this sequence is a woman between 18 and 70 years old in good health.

The CDR3 reads CASSVTGATSKQFF. The rearrangement joined TRBV11-2 to TRBJ2-1; the TCRdb D gene call, TRBD2, has no DNA to confirm it. The cysteine opens and the phenylalanine closes a CDR3 of 14 amino acids. The DNA sequence is not available. Via the germline V gene, CDR1 is SGHAT and CDR2 FQNNGV.